The T cell receptor (beta chain) under discussion was sequenced for a study of shared clonotypes between healthy human individuals (dated by TCRdb to the early 2020s). At the level of the whole study: A few men and two women, aged 18 to 49 years, made up the cohort. For each donor, CD4 naive and CD4 memory were each given three plates, CD8 naive was given two plates, and CD8 memory was given one plate. To estimate repertoire size and how much clonotypes are shared between individuals, the study performed deep sequencing of blood TCR repertoires from roughly five healthy adults. Different laboratories and diverse techniques were used to prepare libraries and sequence TCR repertoires, to increase sequencing depth and limit assay-specific biases. Leukapheresis yielded between about 0.94 and 9.5 billion PBMCs per donor.

Using the deep immunoSEQ assay, TCR CDR3 regions were amplified from genomic DNA by multiplex PCR. For each cell subset, the extracted genomic DNA was distributed evenly across all wells of several immunoSEQ 96-well plates, and each plate served as one replicate. Each replicate PCR for sorted subsets received about 220 ng genomic DNA, equal to roughly 30,000 T cell genomes. Purified libraries were measured with a Qubit 3.0 fluorometer, size-checked on a Bioanalyzer 2100, and measured again with the KAPA Library Quantification kit. Every immunoSEQ 96-well plate was sequenced on a dedicated single-read 150-cycle Illumina NextSeq 550 flow cell. In the source study's methods: The immunoSEQ output contained only junctional sequences without quality scores, so filtering could not match that applied to full-length reads. Sequences were annotated with PyIR, a Python wrapper for IgBLAST v1.9, using IMGT germline references to assign V/J genes and CDR3. Reads were removed for weak V/J assignments (E-value above 1e-6), missing CDR3, stop codons, out-of-frame junctions, or ambiguous translated residues. V3J clonotypes were defined as sequences sharing an identical inferred V gene, J gene, and CDR3 amino acid sequence. Percentage overlap between repertoires was calculated by dividing the number of shared unique clonotypes by the size of the smaller repertoire. Richness of each repertoire was evaluated using RTK rarefaction, the Chao1 estimator, and Recon v2.1 estimates of unobserved clonotypes. Generation probabilities were computed with OLGA for all TCRbeta clonotypes obtained by the gDNA method from several donors. Entries here come from immuneACCESS through TCRdb and include only in-frame sequences with V and J called. Some clones fail to appear in such tables; in the studies checked, an unresolved V gene covers under half of the shortfall, and the cause of the remainder is unknown. V and J calls and clone size are given by that table; D and trimming were obtained from the DNA. Present in this sample are roughly 570,000 clones, 95% to 98% of which were seen just once. The ten largest clones capture 0.3% of the sample.

CD8 naive samples consisted of CD45RO-negative cells that were positively selected for CCR7, yielding a CD45RA+CCR7+ population without TemRA cells. The donors were healthy, HIV-negative adults who had no recently reported acute infections or vaccinations. Only Caucasian adults living in Nashville, Tennessee, USA were represented among the donors. Blood was collected by leukapheresis, and PBMCs were isolated by Ficoll-Histopaque density gradient centrifugation and then cryopreserved in liquid nitrogen vapor phase. Analytical flow cytometry was used to check the purity and quantity of each magnetically sorted T cell population. Genomic DNA was isolated from each sorted fraction and quantified by UV absorbance on a Nanodrop 2000c. Worth noting for this clone: There is no known antigen for this receptor. Per-base quality was not reported, and no clone a single base away is much larger than it.

Overall study results and their limits: Sampling was limited to blood, and TCR repertoires in tissue likely differ from TCR repertoires in blood. Higher generation probabilities were observed for clonotypes shared by all four sorted-subset donors than for non-shared clonotypes. Across four donors, around 5% of naive CD4, approximately 3.5% of naive CD8, about 2.3% of memory CD4, and 0.4% to 0.45% of memory CD8 clonotypes were shared. Incomplete sequencing was indicated by rarefaction of sorted-subset datasets, despite the large sequencing depth. Based on pairwise subsampling, the degree of clonotype sharing among donors was expected to be affected by sequencing depth. The genetic and exposure-history diversity represented was limited by the small number of donors. Naive subsets generally had larger estimated clonotype richness than memory subsets did.

From a lookup of the germline V gene, CDR1 and CDR2 are MNHEY and SVGAGI. V lost 2 bases and J lost 5 bases; the stretch between them is 18 bases long. The CDR3 contains 16 residues, cysteine and phenylalanine counted. The retained sequence is limited to the CDR3, 48 bases, with the frame set at the first base. This clonotype was obtained from a young man in good health. Recombination linked TRBV6-5 to TRBJ1-1; TRBD1 is a possible D gene, resting on 5 matching bases. Sequencing input: naive CD8+ T cells sorted from blood. The label giving this sample's cell subset or site can be read as: CD45RA+CCR7+. The DNA sequence is TGTGCCAGCAGTTACCAAGACAGTTTGGGAACGACTGAAGCTTTCTTT. This translates into CASSYQDSLGTTEAFF.